These 22 T cell receptor beta chains originate from one sample sequenced in a study of T cells in Graves' hyperthyroidism and ophthalmopathy. The CDR3 regions of TCR beta were amplified from RNA transcripts. During a first-round RT-PCR of the TCR CDR3, the HTBI primer set was used. MiXCR was run by TCRdb on the multiplex PCR reads, yielding one entry per CDR3 protein. This repertoire shows a few hundred thousand distinct CDR3 sequences, 46% found once; its top ten account for about 8.2%. Specimen: peripheral blood or thyroid tissue (not recorded which). These receptors were taken from a woman between 18 and 29 years old with Graves' hyperthyroidism.

This clonotype was recorded a few times. This chain joins TRBV6-5 and TRBJ1-6; TRBD1 aligns across 11 bases. The CDR3 covers 16 residues. Germline trimming cut 3 bases from V and 6 bases from J; bases unmatched to any gene: 4. The germline CDR1 and CDR2 sequences are MNHEY and SVGAGI. The CDR3 DNA sequence: TGTGCCAGCAGTTATCTCGGGACAGGGGGTAATTCACCCCTCCACTTT. Protein product: CASSYLGTGGNSPLHF.

This clonotype appeared a few times. V is TRBV5-1 and J is TRBJ2-5; the match to TRBD1 covers 10 bases. Per the germline V gene, CDR1 is SGHRS and CDR2 is YFSETQ. The CDR3 has 15 amino acids. Germline trimming cut 1 base from V and 5 bases from J; bases unmatched to any gene: 5. In DNA form, the CDR3 reads TGCGCCAGCAGCTTGCGGGACAGGGGCAGGGAGACCCAGTACTTC. Its translation is CASSLRDRGRETQYF.

The chain combines TRBV24-1 with TRBJ2-2; D possibly corresponds to TRBD1 (6 bases). V gave up 4 bases and J gave up 3 bases, with 17 bases separating them. The CDR3 runs to 17 residues. Germline loops: CDR1 KGHDR, CDR2 SFDVKD. CDR3 sequence reads: CATSDRYRDVYTGELFF. The CDR3 DNA is TGTGCCACCAGTGACCGATACAGGGATGTTTACACCGGGGAGCTGTTTTTT.

The V gene is TRBV12-3 or TRBV12-4, the J gene TRBJ1-1; D is possibly TRBD1 (5 bases). The CDR3 loop spans 15 amino acids. V was trimmed by 8 bases and J by 1 base, leaving 17 bases between them. The CDR3 bases are TGTGCCAGCTCACCACAGCCGGGACGGAACACTGAAGCTTTCTTT. As protein: CASSPQPGRNTEAFF.

The chain employs TRBV20-1 and TRBJ2-7, with D tentatively TRBD2 (5 bases). Germline values: CDR1 DFQATT, CDR2 SNEGSKA (reference sequence). V shed 8 bases and J shed 0 bases, with 14 bases lying between them. The CDR3 is made up of 13 amino acids. The chain's CDR3 is CSLEGCRSYEQYF. The CDR3 DNA is TGCAGTCTTGAGGGTTGTCGCTCCTACGAGCAGTACTTC.

The CDR3 nucleotides are TGTGCCAGCAGTGACAGGGGGGGGGACACTGAAGCTTTCTTT. As protein: CASSDRGGDTEAFF. The chain employs TRBV6-4 and TRBJ1-1, with a weak D call TRBD1 (6 bases). V gave up 2 bases and J gave up 3 bases, with 10 bases separating them. CDR3 length: 14 residues. Germline V gene sequence: CDR1 MRHNA, CDR2 SNTAGT.

The chain links TRBV2 to TRBJ1-2; TRBD1 is a possible D gene (6 bases). Trimming removed 5 bases from V and 5 bases from J, with 15 bases in between. The CDR3 spans 14 residues. Germline assignment: CDR1 SNHLY and CDR2 FYNNEI. For the CDR3, the DNA is TGTGCCAGCAGTATACAGGGTGGGGTGTATGGCTACACCTTC. Its translation: CASSIQGGVYGYTF.

The gene calls are TRBV6-5 and TRBJ1-2; D call uncertain. The CDR3 has 15 amino acids. Germline CDR1 reads MNHEY; CDR2 reads SVGAGI. Between the trimmed V and J ends, which lost 5 bases and 3 bases, there was a span of 16 bases. CDR3 region: CASSERTVTYYGYTF. The CDR3, as DNA: TGTGCCAGCAGTGAACGGACGGTTACGTACTATGGCTACACCTTC.

Notes on this clonotype: A read error is possible here, since a much larger clone lies one base away. The chain uses TRBV7-2 and TRBJ1-1; D is ambiguous. V shed 5 bases and J shed 3 bases, with 10 bases lying between them. The CDR3 is made up of 13 amino acids. Germline CDR1 SGHTA, CDR2 FQGNSA. This chain's CDR3 is CASSQTEDTEAFF. CDR3 DNA: TGTGCCAGCAGCCAGACTGAGGACACTGAAGCTTTCTTT.

The chain has TRBV25-1 and TRBJ1-1, with 10 positions matching TRBD1. This CDR3 has 17 residues. Per the germline V gene, CDR1 is MGHDK and CDR2 is SYGVNS. Trimming took 6 bases from V and 0 from J; bases not matched to a gene: 10. CDR3 sequence: CASSPRTGGYMNTEAFF. CDR3 coding DNA: TGTGCCAGCAGCCCGAGGACAGGGGGATACATGAACACTGAAGCTTTCTTT.

V and J are TRBV7-2 and TRBJ2-3; D remains ambiguous. Trimming removed 5 bases at V and 2 bases at J, with 11 bases between. The CDR3 is 14 residues long. Germline V gives CDR1 SGHTA, CDR2 FQGNSA. Written as DNA, the CDR3 is TGTGCCAGCAGCCCGGCGGCCAACACAGATACGCAGTATTTT. Protein product: CASSPAANTDTQYF.

The genes are TRBV2 and TRBJ1-1, with D perhaps matching TRBD1 (6 bases). Trimming left V 2 bases short and J 1 base short, with 8 bases between. CDR3 length: 14 amino acids. CDR1 is SNHLY, CDR2 FYNNEI, per germline. The CDR3 nucleotides are TGTGCCAGCAGTGAAACAGGGAGGAACACTGAAGCTTTCTTT. Residues: CASSETGRNTEAFF.

V gene TRBV19 combines with J gene TRBJ1-2, with no clear D. The V gene lost 4 bases and the J gene lost 4 bases, with 10 bases spanning the gap. The CDR3 contains 13 residues. Germline assignment: CDR1 LNHDA and CDR2 SQIVND (reference sequence). In DNA, the CDR3 is TGTGCCAGTAGTACAACTAATGGCTATGGCTACACCTTC. Translating it yields CASSTTNGYGYTF.

The V gene is TRBV29-1, the J gene TRBJ2-1; TRBD2 agrees at 8 bases. Germline CDR1 and CDR2: SQVTM and ANQGSEA. The V and J ends lost 3 bases and 3 bases, in that order; junction bases with no gene match: 4. The CDR3 loop spans 14 amino acids. The CDR3 region has the DNA TGCAGCGTTGATTGGGCGGGAGGCTACAATGAGCAGTTCTTC. Its protein is CSVDWAGGYNEQFF.

The table lists this clonotype with a few counts. Mismatch with germline at one junction end may stem from a read error. The gene calls are TRBV10-3 and TRBJ2-5, with 14 bases identical to TRBD2. Germline CDR1 reads ENHRY; CDR2 reads SYGVKD. The CDR3 is 17 amino acids. The CDR3 nucleotides are TGTGCCAGCAGTTACTCCGGGACTAGCGGGAGCAGGGAGACCCAGTACTTC. Amino acid sequence: CASSYSGTSGSRETQYF.

This clonotype has a single count. A read error may be the cause here, since a much bigger clone is one base away. The rearrangement links TRBV10-3 to TRBJ1-1; D possibly corresponds to TRBD1 (5 bases). The CDR3 covers 15 residues. Germline CDR1 and CDR2: ENHRY and SYGVKD. The CDR3 loop is CAISESTGGATEALF. The CDR3 region has the DNA TGTGCCATCAGTGAGTCGACGGGGGGAGCCACTGAAGCTCTCTTT.

In the case of this clonotype: This CDR3 fails to terminate in the conserved phenylalanine or tryptophan, so it likely reflects a read error. The rearrangement links TRBV12-3 or TRBV12-4 to TRBJ1-5; tentative D call: TRBD1 (5 bases). With 1 base removed from V and 5 bases from J, the gap between germline ends came to 9 bases. This CDR3 is 14 amino acids long. The DNA of the CDR3 is TGTGCCAGCAGTTTAGGACAGAAAGATCAGCCCCAGCATTTA. As protein: CASSLGQKDQPQHL.

The chain employs TRBV5-6 and TRBJ1-2; 10 bases match TRBD1. Trimming took 4 bases from V and 8 from J; bases not matched to a gene: 8. This CDR3 region has 14 residues. The germline gives CDR1 SGHDT, CDR2 YYEEEE. The DNA for the CDR3 is TGTGCCAGCAGCCCGAAGGACAGGGGGTACGGCTACACCTTC. Encoded protein: CASSPKDRGYGYTF.

This chain joins TRBV6-1 and TRBJ2-2, with D perhaps matching TRBD1 (5 bases). The V gene lost 6 bases and the J gene lost 0 bases, with 11 bases spanning the gap. The CDR3 runs to 15 residues. Germline V gives CDR1 MNHNS, CDR2 SASEGT. CDR3 loop: CASRSDSSNTGELFF. As DNA, the CDR3 is TGTGCCAGCAGATCCGACAGTTCGAACACCGGGGAGCTGTTTTTT.

At least ten counts were recorded for this clonotype. V and J are TRBV10-2 and TRBJ2-7; D is unresolved. Trimming stripped 4 bases from V and 1 base from J, with 5 bases between. From germline, CDR1 is WSHSY and CDR2 SAAADI. This CDR3 contains 12 residues. CDR3 sequence: CASSGASYEQYF. As DNA, the CDR3 is TGCGCCAGCAGTGGTGCGTCCTACGAGCAGTACTTC.

The chain employs TRBV7-9 and TRBJ2-7; TRBD2 is a possible D gene (6 bases). Germline V gene lookup returns CDR1 SEHNR and CDR2 FQNEAQ (reference sequence). The ends were cut back, 5 bases at V and 3 bases at J, with 20 bases in the middle. The CDR3 extends over 16 amino acids. The chain's CDR3 is CASSNTMTSRIYEQYF. Written as DNA, the CDR3 is TGTGCCAGCAGCAATACAATGACTAGTAGGATCTACGAGCAGTACTTC.

The chain employs TRBV12-3 or TRBV12-4 and TRBJ1-1; TRBD1 might be the D (6 bases). This CDR3 is 13 amino acids long. Trimming removed 7 bases at V and 4 bases at J, with 13 bases between. In DNA form, the CDR3 reads TGTGCCAGCACCCAGGGGTTGGGCACTGAAGCTTTCTTT. This sequence encodes CASTQGLGTEAFF.